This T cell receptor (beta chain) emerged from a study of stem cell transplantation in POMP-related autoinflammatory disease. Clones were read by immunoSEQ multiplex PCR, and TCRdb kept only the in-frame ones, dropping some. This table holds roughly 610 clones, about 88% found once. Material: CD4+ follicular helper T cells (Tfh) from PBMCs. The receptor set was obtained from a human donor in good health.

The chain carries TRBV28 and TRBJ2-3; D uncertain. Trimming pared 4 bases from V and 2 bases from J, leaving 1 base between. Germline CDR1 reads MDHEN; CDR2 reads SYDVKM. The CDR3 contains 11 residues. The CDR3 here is CASSSTDTQYF. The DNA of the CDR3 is TGTGCCAGCAGTTCCACAGATACGCAGTATTTT.